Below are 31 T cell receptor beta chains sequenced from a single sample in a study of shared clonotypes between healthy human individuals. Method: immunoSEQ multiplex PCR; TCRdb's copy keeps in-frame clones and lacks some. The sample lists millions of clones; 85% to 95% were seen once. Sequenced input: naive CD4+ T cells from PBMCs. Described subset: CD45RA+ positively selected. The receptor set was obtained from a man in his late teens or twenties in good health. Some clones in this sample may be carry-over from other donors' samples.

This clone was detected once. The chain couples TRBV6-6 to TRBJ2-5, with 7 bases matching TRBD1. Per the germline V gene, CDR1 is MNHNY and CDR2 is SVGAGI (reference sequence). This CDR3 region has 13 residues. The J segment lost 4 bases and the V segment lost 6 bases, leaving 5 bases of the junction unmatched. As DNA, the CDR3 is TGTGCCAGCAGATCCGGGACAGCAGAGACCCAGTACTTC. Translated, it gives CASRSGTAETQYF.

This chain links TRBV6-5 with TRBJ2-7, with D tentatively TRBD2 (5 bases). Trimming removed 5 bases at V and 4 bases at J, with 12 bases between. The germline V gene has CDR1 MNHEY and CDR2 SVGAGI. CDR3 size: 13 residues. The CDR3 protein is CASSHRDTYEQYF. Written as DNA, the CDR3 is TGTGCCAGCAGTCACCGGGATACATACGAGCAGTACTTC.

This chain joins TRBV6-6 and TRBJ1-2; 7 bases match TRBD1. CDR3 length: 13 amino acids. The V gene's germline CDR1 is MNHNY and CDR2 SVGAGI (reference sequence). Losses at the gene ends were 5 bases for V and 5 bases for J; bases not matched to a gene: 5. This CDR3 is CASSDGTVYGYTF. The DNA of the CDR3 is TGTGCCAGCAGTGACGGGACAGTATATGGCTACACCTTC.

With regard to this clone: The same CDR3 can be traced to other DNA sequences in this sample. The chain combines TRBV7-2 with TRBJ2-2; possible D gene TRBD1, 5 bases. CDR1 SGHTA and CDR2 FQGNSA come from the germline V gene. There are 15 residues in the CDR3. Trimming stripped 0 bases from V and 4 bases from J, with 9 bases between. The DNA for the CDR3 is TGTGCCAGCAGCTTAGCTTCAGGGCGCACCGGGGAGCTGTTTTTT. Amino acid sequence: CASSLASGRTGELFF.

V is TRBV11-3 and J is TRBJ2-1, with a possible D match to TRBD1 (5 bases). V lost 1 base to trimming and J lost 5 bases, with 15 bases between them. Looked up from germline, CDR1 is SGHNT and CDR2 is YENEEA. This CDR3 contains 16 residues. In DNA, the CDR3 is TGTGCCAGCAGCTTAGGATTTGACAGACCAAACAATGAGCAGTTCTTC. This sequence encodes CASSLGFDRPNNEQFF.

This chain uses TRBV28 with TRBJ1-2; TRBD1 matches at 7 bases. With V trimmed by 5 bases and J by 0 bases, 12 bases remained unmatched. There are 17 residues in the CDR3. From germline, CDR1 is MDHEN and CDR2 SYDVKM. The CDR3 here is CASSPPRQGSANYGYTF. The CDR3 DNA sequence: TGTGCCAGCAGTCCCCCGCGACAGGGTAGCGCTAACTATGGCTACACCTTC.

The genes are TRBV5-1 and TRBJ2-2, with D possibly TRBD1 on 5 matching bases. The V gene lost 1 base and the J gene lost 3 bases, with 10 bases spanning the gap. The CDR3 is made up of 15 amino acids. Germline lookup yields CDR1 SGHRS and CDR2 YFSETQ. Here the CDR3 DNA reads TGCGCCAGCAGCTTGACCGTAGGGGACACCGGGGAGCTGTTTTTT. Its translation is CASSLTVGDTGELFF.

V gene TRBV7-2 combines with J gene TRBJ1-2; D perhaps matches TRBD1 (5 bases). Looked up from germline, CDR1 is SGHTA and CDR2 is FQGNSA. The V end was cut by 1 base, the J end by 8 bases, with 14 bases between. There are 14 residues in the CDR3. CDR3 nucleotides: TGTGCCAGCAGCTTAGAATACAGGATGCAGGGCTACACCTTC. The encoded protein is CASSLEYRMQGYTF.

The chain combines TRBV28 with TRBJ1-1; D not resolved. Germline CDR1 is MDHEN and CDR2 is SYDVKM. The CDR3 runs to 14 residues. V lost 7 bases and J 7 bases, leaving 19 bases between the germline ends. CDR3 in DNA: TGTGCCAGCATCCCCGCGGGCGGCCGCCGTGAAGCTTTCTTT. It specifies CASIPAGGRREAFF. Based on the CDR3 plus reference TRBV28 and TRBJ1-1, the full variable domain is DVKVTQSSRYLVKRTGEKVFLECVQDMDHENMFWYRQDPGLGLRLIYFSYDVKMKEKGDIPEGYSVSREKKERFSLILESASTNQTSMYLCASIPAGGRREAFFGQGTRLTVV.

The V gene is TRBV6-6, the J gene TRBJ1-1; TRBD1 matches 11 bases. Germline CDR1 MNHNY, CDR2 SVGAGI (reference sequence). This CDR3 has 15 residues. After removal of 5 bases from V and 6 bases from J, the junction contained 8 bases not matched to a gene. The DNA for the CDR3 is TGTGCCAGCAGTCAGGACAGGGGGCAGGTCGCTGAAGCTTTCTTT. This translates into CASSQDRGQVAEAFF.

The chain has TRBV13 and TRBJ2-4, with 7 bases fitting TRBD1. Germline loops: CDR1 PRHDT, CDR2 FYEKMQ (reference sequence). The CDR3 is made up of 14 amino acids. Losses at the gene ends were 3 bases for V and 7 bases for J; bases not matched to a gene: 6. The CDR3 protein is CASSLYSRGNIQYF. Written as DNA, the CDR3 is TGTGCCAGCAGCTTGTATTCCAGGGGGAACATTCAGTACTTC.

The CDR3 loop is CASSLVLARNEQFF. CDR3 nucleotide sequence: TGTGCCAGCAGCTTGGTTCTAGCCAGGAATGAGCAGTTCTTC. The rearrangement uses TRBV5-6 and TRBJ2-1; D might be TRBD2 (5 bases). V shed 0 bases and J shed 7 bases, with 11 bases lying between them. Per germline, CDR1 SGHDT and CDR2 YYEEEE. CDR3 length equals 14 residues.

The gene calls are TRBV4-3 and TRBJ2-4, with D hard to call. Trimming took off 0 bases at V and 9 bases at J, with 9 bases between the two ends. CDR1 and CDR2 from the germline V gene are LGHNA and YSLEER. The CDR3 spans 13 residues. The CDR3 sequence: CASSQDLSSIQYF. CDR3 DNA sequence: TGCGCCAGCAGCCAAGATCTGTCGAGCATTCAGTACTTC.

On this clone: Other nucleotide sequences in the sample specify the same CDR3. CDR3 DNA sequence: TGTGCCAGCAGCCCGTCCACAGAAGGTTATGGCTACACCTTC. It is translated as CASSPSTEGYGYTF. V and J are TRBV6-1 and TRBJ1-2, with D unclear. CDR1 MNHNS and CDR2 SASEGT come from the germline V gene. V gave up 6 bases and J gave up 5 bases, with 16 bases separating them. This CDR3 comprises 14 residues.

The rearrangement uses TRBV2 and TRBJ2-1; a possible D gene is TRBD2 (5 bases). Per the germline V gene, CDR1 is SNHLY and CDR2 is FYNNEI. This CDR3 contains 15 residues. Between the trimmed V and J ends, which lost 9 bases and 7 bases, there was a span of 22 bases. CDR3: CASEDGPSRGNEQFF. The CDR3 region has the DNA TGTGCCAGTGAGGACGGTCCCTCTCGAGGGAATGAGCAGTTCTTC.

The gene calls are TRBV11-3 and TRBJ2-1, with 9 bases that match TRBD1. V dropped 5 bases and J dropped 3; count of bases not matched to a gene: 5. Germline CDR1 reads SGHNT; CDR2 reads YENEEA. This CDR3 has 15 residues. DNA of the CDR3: TGTGCCAGCAGCATAGGACAGGGGAGCTACAATGAGCAGTTCTTC. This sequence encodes CASSIGQGSYNEQFF.

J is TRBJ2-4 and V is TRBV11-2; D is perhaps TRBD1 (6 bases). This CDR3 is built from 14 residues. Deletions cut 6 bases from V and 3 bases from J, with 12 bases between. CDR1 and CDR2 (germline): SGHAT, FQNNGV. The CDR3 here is CASRPGVYKNIQYF. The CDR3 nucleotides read TGTGCCAGCAGGCCAGGGGTTTACAAAAACATTCAGTACTTC.

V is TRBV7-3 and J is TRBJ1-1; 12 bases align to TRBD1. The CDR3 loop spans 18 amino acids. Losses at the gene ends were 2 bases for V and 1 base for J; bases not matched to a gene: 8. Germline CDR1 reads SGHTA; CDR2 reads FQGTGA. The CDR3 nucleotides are TGTGCCAGCAGCTTAGCCGGGACAGGGGGCCAGAAGAACACTGAAGCTTTCTTT. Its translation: CASSLAGTGGQKNTEAFF.

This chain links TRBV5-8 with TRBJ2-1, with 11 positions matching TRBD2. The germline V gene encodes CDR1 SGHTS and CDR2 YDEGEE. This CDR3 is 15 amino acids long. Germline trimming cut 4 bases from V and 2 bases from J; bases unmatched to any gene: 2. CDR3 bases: TGTGCCAGCAGCCTAGCGGGAGGTACCTACAATGAGCAGTTCTTC. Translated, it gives CASSLAGGTYNEQFF. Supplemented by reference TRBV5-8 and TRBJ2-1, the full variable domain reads EAGVTQSPTHLIKTRGQQATLRCSPISGHTSVYWYQQALGLGLQFLLWYDEGEERNRGNFPPRFSGRQFPNYSSELNVNALELEDSALYLCASSLAGGTYNEQFFGPGTRLTVL.

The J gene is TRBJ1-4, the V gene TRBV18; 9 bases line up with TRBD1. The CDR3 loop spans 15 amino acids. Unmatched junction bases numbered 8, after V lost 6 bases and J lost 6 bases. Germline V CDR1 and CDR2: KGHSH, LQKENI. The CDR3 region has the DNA TGTGCCAGCTCCCCAGGGACAGGGCGGGATGAAAAACTGTTTTTT. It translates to CASSPGTGRDEKLFF.

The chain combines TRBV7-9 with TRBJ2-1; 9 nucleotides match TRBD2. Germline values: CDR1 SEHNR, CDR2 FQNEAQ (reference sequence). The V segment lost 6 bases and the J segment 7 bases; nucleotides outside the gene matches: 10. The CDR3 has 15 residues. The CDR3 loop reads CASSKAGGFGNEQFF. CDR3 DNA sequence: TGTGCCAGCAGTAAAGCGGGAGGTTTTGGAAATGAGCAGTTCTTC.

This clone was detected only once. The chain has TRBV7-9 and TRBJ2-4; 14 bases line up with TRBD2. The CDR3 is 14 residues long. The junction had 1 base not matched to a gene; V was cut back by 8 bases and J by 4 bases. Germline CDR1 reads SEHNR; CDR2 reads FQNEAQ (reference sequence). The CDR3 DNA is TGTGCCAGCGGGACTAGCGGGGGTAAAAACATTCAGTACTTC. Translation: CASGTSGGKNIQYF.

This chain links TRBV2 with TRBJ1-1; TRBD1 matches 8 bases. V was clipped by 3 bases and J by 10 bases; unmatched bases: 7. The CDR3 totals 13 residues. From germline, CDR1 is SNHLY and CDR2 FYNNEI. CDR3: CASSEATGVGAFF. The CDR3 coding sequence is TGTGCCAGCAGTGAGGCGACAGGGGTGGGAGCTTTCTTT.

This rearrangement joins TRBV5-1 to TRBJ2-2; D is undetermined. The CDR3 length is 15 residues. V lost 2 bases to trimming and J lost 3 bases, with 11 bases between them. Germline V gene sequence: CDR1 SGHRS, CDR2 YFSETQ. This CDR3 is CASSFRASDTGELFF. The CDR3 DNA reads TGCGCCAGCAGCTTTCGAGCGTCGGACACCGGGGAGCTGTTTTTT.

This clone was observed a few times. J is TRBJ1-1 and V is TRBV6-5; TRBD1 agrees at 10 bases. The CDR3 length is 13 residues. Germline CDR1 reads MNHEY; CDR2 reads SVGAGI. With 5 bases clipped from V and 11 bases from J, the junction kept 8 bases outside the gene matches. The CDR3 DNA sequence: TGTGCCAGCAGTCTCCGGGACAGGGGACGGGCTTTCTTT. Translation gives CASSLRDRGRAFF.

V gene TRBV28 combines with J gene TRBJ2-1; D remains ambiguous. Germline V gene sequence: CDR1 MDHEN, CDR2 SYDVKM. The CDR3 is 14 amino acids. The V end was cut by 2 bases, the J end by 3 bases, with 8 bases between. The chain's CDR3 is CASSLKARYNEQFF. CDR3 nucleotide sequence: TGTGCCAGCAGTTTAAAGGCCCGCTACAATGAGCAGTTCTTC.

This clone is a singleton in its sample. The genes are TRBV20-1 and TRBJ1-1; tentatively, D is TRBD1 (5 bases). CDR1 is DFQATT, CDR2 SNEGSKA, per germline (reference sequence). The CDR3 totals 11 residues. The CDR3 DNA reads TGCAGACCGACAGAAAACACTGAAGCTTTCTTT. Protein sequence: CRPTENTEAFF.

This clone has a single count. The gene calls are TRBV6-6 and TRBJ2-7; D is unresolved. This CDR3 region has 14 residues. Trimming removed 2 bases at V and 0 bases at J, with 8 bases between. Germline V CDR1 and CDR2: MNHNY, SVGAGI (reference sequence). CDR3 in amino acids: CASSYGLTSYEQYF. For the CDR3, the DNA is TGTGCCAGCAGTTACGGGCTCACCTCCTACGAGCAGTACTTC.

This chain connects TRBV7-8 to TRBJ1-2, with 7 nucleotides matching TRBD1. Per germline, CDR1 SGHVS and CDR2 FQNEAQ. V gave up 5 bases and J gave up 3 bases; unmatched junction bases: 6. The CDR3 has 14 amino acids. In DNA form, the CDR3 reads TGTGCCAGCAGCCCCCTCGGGACAGACTATGGCTACACCTTC. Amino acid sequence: CASSPLGTDYGYTF.

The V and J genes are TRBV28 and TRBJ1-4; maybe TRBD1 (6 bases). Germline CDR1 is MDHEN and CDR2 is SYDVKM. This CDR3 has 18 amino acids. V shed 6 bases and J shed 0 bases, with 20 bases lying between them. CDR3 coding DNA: TGTGCCAGCAGCCTTTGGGGGGGGCAGACTGCAACTAATGAAAAACTGTTTTTT. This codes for CASSLWGGQTATNEKLFF.

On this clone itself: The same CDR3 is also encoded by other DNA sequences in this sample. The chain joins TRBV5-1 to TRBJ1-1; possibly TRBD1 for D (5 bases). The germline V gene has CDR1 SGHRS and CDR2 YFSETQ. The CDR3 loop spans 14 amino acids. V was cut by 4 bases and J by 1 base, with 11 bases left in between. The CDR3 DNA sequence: TGCGCCAGCAGCCCGAGGAGGGGGAACACTGAAGCTTTCTTT. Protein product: CASSPRRGNTEAFF. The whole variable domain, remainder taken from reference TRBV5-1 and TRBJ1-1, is KAGVTQTPRYLIKTRGQQVTLSCSPISGHRSVSWYQQTPGQGLQFLFEYFSETQRNKGNFPGRFSGRQFSNSRSEMNVSTLELGDSALYLCASSPRRGNTEAFFGQGTRLTVV.